This TCR beta chain was observed in a study of OX40 agonist ivuxolimab in advanced cancers. Turning to the study itself: With a range of roughly 20 to 80, age averaged 60 years, and around 83% were male.

The CDR3 totals 12 residues. Trimming cost V 4 bases and J 6 bases, with 10 bases left between them. The germline V gene encodes CDR1 SGHTA and CDR2 FQGNSA. Using immunoSEQ multiplex PCR, the repertoire was profiled, and TCRdb retains in-frame clones only, with some absent. This table has tens of thousands of clones, just under 85% appearing once. Study-wide results and limits: At 0.1-3.0 mg/kg, partial responders had clonal expansion among the lowest observed.

About this clone: As yet, its antigen is unknown.

This receptor was obtained from an adult with an advanced solid tumor such as melanoma, head and neck, liver or kidney cancer. The sequencing here drew on CD4+ or CD8+ T cells sorted from blood, taken in a trial of the OX40 agonist ivuxolimab. The chain combines TRBV7-2 with TRBJ2-7; D is perhaps TRBD2 (6 bases). DNA for the CDR3: TGTGCCAGCAGCTCCTCGACTAGCGAGCAGTACTTC. It translates to CASSSSTSEQYF.